This T cell receptor beta chain was profiled in a study of cytomegalovirus exposure and HLA in healthy donors. General study findings and limits: Most of the TCR beta V segments (in an earlier analysis) were productive either about 87% or about 30% of the time. Among the CMV-associated chains, three were confirmed in vitro as specific for CMV antigens.

Unrecorded immune exposures were likely, despite nominal health at sampling. Comment on this clone: Its specificity is not known.

Trimming stripped 4 bases from V and 0 bases from J, with 11 bases between. The CDR3 is 15 amino acids. Germline lookup yields CDR1 SGHNT and CDR2 YYREEE (reference sequence). Both 60 Vbeta primers and 13 Jbeta primers went into the PCR. Sequenced by immunoSEQ multiplex PCR; TCRdb stores in-frame clones only, minus some. The table includes 50,000 to 55,000 clones, about 57% detected once. The TCR originated in a human donor in good health. Sequences were obtained from PBMCs. The rearrangement uses TRBV5-4 and TRBJ2-1; weak D call: TRBD2 (5 bases). The CDR3 here is CASSLGLDSYNEQFF. CDR3 bases: TGTGCCAGCAGCCTAGGACTTGACTCCTACAATGAGCAGTTCTTC. Full variable domain (remainder filled in from reference TRBV5-4 and TRBJ2-1): ETGVTQSPTHLIKTRGQQVTLRCSSQSGHNTVSWYQQALGQGPQFIFQYYREEENGRGNFPPRFSGLQFPNYSSELNVNALELDDSALYLCASSLGLDSYNEQFFGPGTRLTVL.